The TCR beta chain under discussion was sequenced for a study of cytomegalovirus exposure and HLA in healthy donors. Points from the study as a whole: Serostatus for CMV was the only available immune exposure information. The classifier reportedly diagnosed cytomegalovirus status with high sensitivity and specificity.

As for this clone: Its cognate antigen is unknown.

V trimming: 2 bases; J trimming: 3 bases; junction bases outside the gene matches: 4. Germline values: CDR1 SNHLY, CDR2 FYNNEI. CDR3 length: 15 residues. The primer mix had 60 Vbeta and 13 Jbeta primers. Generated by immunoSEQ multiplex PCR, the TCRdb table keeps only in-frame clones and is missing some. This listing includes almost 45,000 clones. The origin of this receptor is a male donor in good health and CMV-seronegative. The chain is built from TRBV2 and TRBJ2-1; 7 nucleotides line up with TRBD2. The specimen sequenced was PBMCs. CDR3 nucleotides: TGTGCCAGCAGTGAACACCTAGCGGACTACAATGAGCAGTTCTTC. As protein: CASSEHLADYNEQFF.